The 16 T cell receptor beta chains in this list originate from one sample, sequenced in a study of control samples from healthy donors and cancer patients. Clones were read by immunoSEQ multiplex PCR, and TCRdb kept only the in-frame ones, dropping some. Of about 150,000 clones listed, just under 95% were seen once; the top ten hold 8.5%. The sample consisted of blood. The source is a woman between 40 and 55 years old in good health.

This chain joins TRBV2 and TRBJ1-6, with D maybe TRBD1 (6 bases). The CDR3 covers 16 residues. Germline CDR1 is SNHLY and CDR2 is FYNNEI. Trimming took off 5 bases at V and 2 bases at J, with 13 bases between the two ends. This CDR3 is CASSREQGAYNSPLHF. In nucleotides, the CDR3 is TGTGCCAGCAGTCGGGAACAGGGCGCCTATAATTCACCCCTCCACTTT.

The V and J genes are TRBV12-3 or TRBV12-4 and TRBJ2-7; possible D gene TRBD1, 5 bases. The germline V and J ends were trimmed by 0 bases and 3 bases, with 6 bases remaining between them. This CDR3 has 13 residues. CDR3 nucleotide sequence: TGTGCCAGCAGTTTAGCAGGGGTCTACGAGCAGTACTTC. Its protein product is CASSLAGVYEQYF.

This clone was detected once. The chain links TRBV19 to TRBJ1-5; D is perhaps TRBD1 (5 bases). Trimming removed 1 base from V and 3 bases from J, with 10 bases in between. Germline CDR1 LNHDA, CDR2 SQIVND (reference sequence). This CDR3 comprises 15 residues. CDR3 residues: CASSIVGGINQPQHF. The CDR3 DNA reads as TGTGCCAGTAGTATAGTGGGGGGAATCAATCAGCCCCAGCATTTT.

This clone was picked up one time. J is TRBJ2-1 and V is TRBV29-1, with TRBD2 identical over 7 bases. The CDR3 is 13 residues long. Germline CDR1 reads SQVTM; CDR2 reads ANQGSEA. With 3 bases clipped from V and 10 bases from J, the junction kept 9 bases outside the gene matches. The CDR3: CSVEFGGGREQFF. The CDR3 DNA sequence: TGCAGCGTTGAGTTCGGGGGAGGGAGAGAGCAGTTCTTC.

The chain employs TRBV4-3 and TRBJ1-5, with a possible D match to TRBD1 (5 bases). V was clipped by 4 bases and J by 4 bases, with 17 bases between them. This CDR3 has 16 residues. Per the germline V gene, CDR1 is LGHNA and CDR2 is YSLEER. This chain's CDR3 is CASSLPTGGGNQPQHF. For the CDR3, the DNA is TGCGCCAGCAGCCTTCCCACGGGCGGGGGGAATCAGCCCCAGCATTTT.

This chain joins TRBV30 and TRBJ2-3; unclear D gene. This CDR3 spans 13 amino acids. Germline V gives CDR1 GTSNPN, CDR2 SVGIG (reference sequence). The CDR3 DNA reads TGTGCTGTCCCTGGTGTTAGCACAGATACGCAGTATTTT. This gives the protein CAVPGVSTDTQYF.

The V gene is TRBV6-5, the J gene TRBJ2-6; D is unclear. Germline V CDR1 and CDR2: MNHEY, SVGAGI. The ends were cut back, 7 bases at V and 1 base at J, with 11 bases in the middle. The CDR3 is 15 amino acids. CDR3: CASTKPDSGANVLTF. The CDR3 coding sequence is TGTGCCAGCACCAAACCGGATTCTGGGGCCAACGTCCTGACTTTC.

CDR3 coding DNA: TGCGCCAGCAGCAAAAAAATTACCGGGATGAGGACCAATGAGCAGTTCTTC. It encodes CASSKKITGMRTNEQFF. This chain links TRBV5-1 with TRBJ2-1, with a weak D call TRBD2 (5 bases). The CDR3 sequence is 17 residues long. Trimming shortened V by 4 bases and J by 6 bases, and 23 bases separated the two germline ends. Germline CDR1 reads SGHRS; CDR2 reads YFSETQ.

The chain joins TRBV9 to TRBJ2-1; a weak D match, TRBD1 (5 bases). V lost 4 bases and J 8 bases, leaving 13 bases between the germline ends. The germline V gene has CDR1 SGDLS and CDR2 YYNGEE. The CDR3 covers 13 residues. The CDR3 here is CASSQQAADEQFF. CDR3 nucleotides: TGTGCCAGCAGCCAACAGGCCGCCGATGAGCAGTTCTTC.

The chain joins TRBV28 to TRBJ1-5, with a possible D match to TRBD1 (6 bases). Trimming took off 7 bases at V and 4 bases at J, with 26 bases between the two ends. Germline-derived CDR1 and CDR2 are MDHEN and SYDVKM. CDR3 length equals 18 residues. The chain's CDR3 is CASIKLQGRIGSNQPQHF. CDR3 nucleotide sequence: TGTGCCAGCATCAAATTACAGGGACGGATCGGATCGAATCAGCCCCAGCATTTT.

CDR3 in DNA: TGTGCCAGCAGCGTAGCTACGTGGGGTGAAGCTTTCTTT. This codes for CASSVATWGEAFF. The V gene is TRBV9, the J gene TRBJ1-1; D unresolved. The CDR3 has 13 amino acids. Trimming took off 0 bases at V and 7 bases at J, with 10 bases between the two ends. Germline loops: CDR1 SGDLS, CDR2 YYNGEE.

The CDR3 loop reads CASSYPPQSNQPQHF. CDR3 nucleotides: TGTGCCAGCAGTTATCCCCCACAAAGCAATCAGCCCCAGCATTTT. The chain uses TRBV6-6 and TRBJ1-5; D unclear. The V gene's germline CDR1 is MNHNY and CDR2 SVGAGI (reference sequence). The CDR3 consists of 15 residues. V gave up 3 bases and J gave up 1 base, with 10 bases separating them.

The rearrangement joins TRBV12-5 to TRBJ1-1; D call uncertain. Germline assignment: CDR1 LGHNT and CDR2 FRNRAP. Deletions cut 0 bases from V and 0 bases from J, with 5 bases between. CDR3 size: 14 residues. The CDR3 reads CASGLVGLNTEAFF. Written as DNA, the CDR3 is TGTGCTAGTGGTTTGGTAGGGTTGAACACTGAAGCTTTCTTT.

The count of this clone is one. The chain is built from TRBV29-1 and TRBJ2-5, with 7 bases that match TRBD1. CDR3 length equals 12 residues. CDR1 and CDR2 from the germline V gene are SQVTM and ANQGSEA. V was clipped by 8 bases and J by 2 bases; unmatched bases: 5. This CDR3 is CSTGQVQETQYF. The CDR3 nucleotides are TGCAGCACCGGACAGGTACAAGAGACCCAGTACTTC.

The rearrangement links TRBV7-2 to TRBJ2-7; D ambiguous. The germline gives CDR1 SGHTA, CDR2 FQGNSA. The V end lost 5 bases, the J end lost 3 bases, and 11 bases lay between the germline ends. The CDR3 runs 13 residues. The DNA of the CDR3 is TGTGCCAGCAGCCCTGAGACTTTCTACGAGCAGTACTTC. Amino acid sequence: CASSPETFYEQYF.

The rearrangement uses TRBV5-1 and TRBJ2-7; 7 nucleotides agree with TRBD1. The CDR3 has 14 amino acids. V lost 4 bases to trimming and J lost 3 bases; unmatched junction nucleotides: 7. Germline V gene data show CDR1 as SGHRS and CDR2 as YFSETQ. CDR3 in DNA: TGCGCCAGCAGCACGGACAGGCGCGGCTACGAGCAGTACTTC. The encoded protein is CASSTDRRGYEQYF.